This T cell receptor beta chain was observed in a study of tumor and adjacent non-tumor tissue in lung cancer (dated by TCRdb to the late 2010s). Regarding the research as a whole: By cancer type, the cohort comprised around 11 adenocarcinoma patients, a couple of squamous cell carcinoma patients and 1 small cell lung cancer patient. Among the roughly 15 patients, ages ranged from roughly 30 to 85 years, approximately 10 were men and 5 were women, and disease was TNM stage I to III. TCRbeta CDR3 sequencing was performed on roughly 32 paired specimens, with one tumor sample and one normal lung sample collected per patient. Bulk TCRbeta repertoires were compared between lung tumor tissue and matched distant non-tumor lung tissue obtained from fewer than 16 lung cancer patients. Sequencing produced about 130,000,000 productive TCRbeta reads in total, an average of about 4 million reads per sample.

The receptor library was made with multiplex PCR. TCRdb lists the instrument as Illumina HiSeq 2500. TCRbeta libraries were constructed through three rounds of nested PCR with primers (Table S4) according to protocols modified from ARM-PCR. Before sequencing, PCR products of 200-500 bp were excised from the gel and purified with the QIAquick gel extraction kit. Turning to the authors' computational methods: Reads were cleaned with Trimmomatic, merged with FLASH into complete CDR3 sequences, and assigned to V(D)J germline segments with MiTCR. Clonal diversity was computed as the inverse Simpson's index with VDJtools. In-frame sequences without a premature stop codon were defined as productive reads. TCRdb trimmed public reads at Q25 via fastp, called clones via MiXCR and kept in-frame beta chains. All rows with the same CDR3 protein become a single entry with the most common DNA and genes. In this record, the V and J calls reflect TCRdb's handling and not the investigators' own analysis. Counted in this sample were approximately 44,000 distinct CDR3 sequences; approximately 61% of them appeared once. Over 40% of the sample comes from the top ten.

RNA was isolated from bulk, unsorted tissue, and RNA quality was assessed with a NanoDrop ND-1000 and an Agilent 2100. Distant non-tumor tissue taken more than 3 cm from the tumor edge was used as the normal lung sample. Donors were newly diagnosed lung cancer patients admitted for thoracic surgery in China between August and November 2014, without prior chemotherapy. The study excluded patients who had received radiotherapy or chemotherapy before or who had another cancer at the same time. Surgical tissue pieces of about 1-2.2 cm3 were preserved in RNAlater solution and were kept at -80 degrees C until use. General study outcomes and caveats: Only approximately 14 patients were included in the cohort, and the need for larger samples and more detailed clinical data was noted by the authors. Peripheral blood was not sequenced, so blood TCRbeta repertoires were not examined in the lung cancer patients of the study. Tumor tissue showed significantly greater TCR diversity (inverse Simpson) than normal lung tissue (about 400 vs 150, P = 0.0075, Mann-Whitney U test). Neither the sequencing platform nor unique molecular identifiers are named or mentioned anywhere in the methods. The top 100 clones made up a significantly larger cumulative share of the repertoire in normal lung than in tumor tissue. Younger patients had significantly higher TCR diversity, and higher tumor TCR diversity was associated with shorter overall and disease-free survival.

V lost 5 bases and J lost 1 base; the stretch between them is 7 bases long. Reading from cysteine to phenylalanine, the CDR3 counts 13 amino acids. Only the CDR3 part of the read is kept: 39 bases, read in frame from the first base. The germline V gene yields SGHAT for CDR1 and FQNNGV for CDR2. As for this clonotype: No cognate antigen has been identified for it. No much larger clonotype is one base removed from it; base qualities were not supplied.

The clonotype was recovered from a middle-aged man with non-small cell lung cancer. Sequenced input: distant non-tumor lung tissue. The chain is assembled from TRBV11-2 and TRBJ2-3; too little of a D gene remains to name it. The CDR3 here reads CASSPPGTDTQYF. The nucleotides are TGTGCCAGCAGCCCACCCGGCACAGATACGCAGTATTTT.